Each of the 8 T cell receptor beta chains below was sequenced from the same sample in a study of CD8 T cells in Susac syndrome. Random-hexamer reverse transcription was applied to 0.5 to 1 ug RNA. TCRdb ran MiXCR on the immunoSEQ multiplex PCR reads and lists one entry per CDR3 protein. This sample has approximately 110,000 distinct CDR3 sequences, with 80% to 95% found just once. Sequencing used CD8+ T cells from PBMCs. These receptors were taken from a human donor with multiple sclerosis.

V and J are TRBV3-1 and TRBJ2-1, with D tentatively TRBD1 or TRBD2 (6 bases each). Germline V CDR1 and CDR2: LGHDT, YNNKEL (reference sequence). V lost 6 bases to trimming and J lost 10 bases, with 13 bases between them. The CDR3 loop spans 12 amino acids. The CDR3 reads CASSRGLEEQFF. Here the CDR3 DNA reads TGTGCCAGCAGTCGGGGGCTCGAGGAGCAGTTCTTC.

The chain carries TRBV28 and TRBJ2-7; TRBD1 agrees at 9 bases. Germline assignment: CDR1 MDHEN and CDR2 SYDVKM. Trimming at V came to 6 bases and at J to 3 bases, leaving 3 bases not matched to a gene. CDR3 length: 13 amino acids. The CDR3 region is CASSKDRGYEQYF. The DNA of the CDR3 is TGTGCCAGCAGCAAGGACAGGGGCTACGAGCAGTACTTC. Full variable domain (rest looked up from reference TRBV28 and TRBJ2-7): DVKVTQSSRYLVKRTGEKVFLECVQDMDHENMFWYRQDPGLGLRLIYFSYDVKMKEKGDIPEGYSVSREKKERFSLILESASTNQTSMYLCASSKDRGYEQYFGPGTRLTVT.

This clonotype showed up just once. The rearrangement links TRBV7-6 to TRBJ2-2; 12 bases line up with TRBD2. V gave up 6 bases and J gave up 4 bases; unmatched junction bases: 6. The germline gives CDR1 SGHVS, CDR2 FNYEAQ. The CDR3 totals 16 residues. The CDR3 is CASSLAGGPSTGELFF. The CDR3 coding sequence is TGTGCCAGCAGTCTAGCGGGGGGGCCGAGCACCGGGGAGCTGTTTTTT.

The chain recombines TRBV6-1 with TRBJ1-1; D is ambiguous. The CDR3 is 12 residues long. Germline V gene sequence: CDR1 MNHNS, CDR2 SASEGT. V lost 1 base and J 5 bases, leaving 5 bases between the germline ends. CDR3 in DNA: TGTGCCAGCAGTGAAGGGAGAACTGAAGCTTTCTTT. Its protein is CASSEGRTEAFF.

J is TRBJ1-2 and V is TRBV12-3 or TRBV12-4; D is unresolved. Trimming pared 5 bases from V and 4 bases from J, leaving 23 bases between. This CDR3 has 17 residues. The CDR3 is CASSPTATGAVPYGYTF. DNA for the CDR3: TGTGCCAGCAGTCCTACAGCGACCGGAGCTGTTCCCTATGGCTACACCTTC.

The rearrangement links TRBV20-1 to TRBJ1-1; 8 nucleotides agree with TRBD1. The junction had 4 bases not matched to a gene; V was cut back by 0 bases and J by 1 base. Germline V gene lookup returns CDR1 DFQATT and CDR2 SNEGSKA (reference sequence). This CDR3 spans 15 amino acids. The CDR3 spells CSARDPGGSNTEAFF. DNA of the CDR3: TGCAGTGCTAGAGATCCAGGGGGCTCGAACACTGAAGCTTTCTTT.

V usage is TRBV4-1 and J usage is TRBJ1-1, with TRBD1 matching over 9 bases. V dropped 3 bases and J dropped 1; count of bases not matched to a gene: 3. The germline CDR1 and CDR2 sequences are MGHRA and YSYEKL. The length of the CDR3 is 15 residues. CDR3 DNA: TGCGCCAGCAGCCAGAAACAGGGGGCGAACACTGAAGCTTTCTTT. This translates into CASSQKQGANTEAFF.

The genes are TRBV6-5 and TRBJ1-4; unclear D gene. With 6 bases removed from V and 0 bases from J, the gap between germline ends came to 11 bases. Germline loops: CDR1 MNHEY, CDR2 SVGAGI. This CDR3 has 15 residues. The CDR3 sequence: CASSPNGATNEKLFF. The CDR3 DNA reads TGTGCCAGCAGCCCGAACGGTGCAACTAATGAAAAACTGTTTTTT.